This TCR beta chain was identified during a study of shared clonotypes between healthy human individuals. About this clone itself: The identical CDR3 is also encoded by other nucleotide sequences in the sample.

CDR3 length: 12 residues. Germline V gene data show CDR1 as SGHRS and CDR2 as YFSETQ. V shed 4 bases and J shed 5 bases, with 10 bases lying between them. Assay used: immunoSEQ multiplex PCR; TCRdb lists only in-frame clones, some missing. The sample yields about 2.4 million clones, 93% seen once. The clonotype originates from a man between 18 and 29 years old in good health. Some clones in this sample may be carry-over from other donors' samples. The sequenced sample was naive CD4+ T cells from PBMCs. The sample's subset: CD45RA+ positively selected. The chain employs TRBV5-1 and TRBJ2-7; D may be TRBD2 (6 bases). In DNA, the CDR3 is TGCGCCAGCAGCCTGGAGGGCAACGAGCAGTACTTC. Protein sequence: CASSLEGNEQYF.